This TCR beta chain appears in the sequencing data of a study of beta chain features in type 1 diabetes. Points from the study as a whole: All four CD4+ subsets of Type 1 diabetes patients contained TCRB CDR3s that were moderately but significantly shorter.

Concerning this clone: As yet, its antigen is unknown.

Every bit of the isolated RNA underwent reverse transcription, so sequencing read expressed TCRB transcripts. Method: immunoSEQ multiplex PCR; TCRdb's copy keeps in-frame clones and lacks some. The table has about 450,000 clones, about an eighth seen once. With V trimmed by 8 bases and J by 4 bases, 4 bases remained unmatched. CDR3 length equals 13 residues. The V gene's germline CDR1 is ENHRY and CDR2 SYGVKD. The V and J genes are TRBV10-3 and TRBJ2-5; 10 nucleotides agree with TRBD2. The clonotype originates from a woman between 18 and 30 years old in good health. Material for sequencing was naive CD4+ T cells from blood. CDR3 amino acids: CAIGTSVLETQYF. The CDR3 DNA sequence: TGTGCCATCGGGACTAGCGTATTAGAGACCCAGTACTTC.